These 12 T cell receptor beta chains originate from one sample sequenced in a study of blood T cell repertoires in COVID-19. The method was immunoSEQ multiplex PCR; TCRdb's version includes in-frame clones alone and lacks a portion of them. The sample has some 97,000 clones; roughly 87% are singletons. Material for sequencing was peripheral blood. The source is a woman aged 60-75 years with acute or convalescent COVID-19.

Concerning this clone itself: Other DNA sequences in this sample translate to the same CDR3. The rearrangement uses TRBV5-1 and TRBJ1-4; 8 bases are a match to TRBD1. The CDR3 runs to 14 residues. The V gene's germline CDR1 is SGHRS and CDR2 YFSETQ. V shed 2 bases and J 4 bases; nucleotides not matched to a gene: 1. The CDR3 is CASSFGQGNEKLFF. The CDR3 bases are TGCGCCAGCAGCTTCGGACAGGGTAATGAAAAACTGTTTTTT.

This rearrangement joins TRBV19 to TRBJ1-5; 10 bases are shared with TRBD1. CDR1 is LNHDA and CDR2 is SQIVND in the germline V gene (reference sequence). There are 16 residues in the CDR3. V was pared by 4 bases and J by 0 bases, with 3 bases of the junction left unmatched. In DNA form, the CDR3 reads TGTGCCAGTAGTAGGGGACAGGGGAATAGCAATCAGCCCCAGCATTTT. This codes for CASSRGQGNSNQPQHF. Together with reference TRBV19 and TRBJ1-5, the CDR3 gives the full variable domain: DGGITQSPKYLFRKEGQNVTLSCEQNLNHDAMYWYRQDPGQGLRLIYYSQIVNDFQKGDIAEGYSVSREKKESFPLTVTSAQKNPTAFYLCASSRGQGNSNQPQHFGDGTRLSIL.

The chain combines TRBV5-1 with TRBJ2-7; perhaps TRBD2 as D (5 bases). The CDR3 sequence is 15 residues long. The V gene's germline CDR1 is SGHRS and CDR2 YFSETQ. Trimming took 0 bases from V and 7 from J, leaving 17 bases between them. CDR3 nucleotide sequence: TGCGCCAGCAGCTTGGGGACCGACGCGGGTCGAGAGCAGTACGTC. Translation gives CASSLGTDAGREQYV.

This clone was picked up one time. The chain has TRBV9 and TRBJ1-3; D is possibly TRBD1 (5 bases). Trimming removed 6 bases at V and 0 bases at J, with 13 bases between. CDR3 length: 15 amino acids. Germline V CDR1 and CDR2: SGDLS, YYNGEE. As DNA, the CDR3 is TGTGCCAGCACCTCCGACGGGGGCTCTGGAAACACCATATATTTT. As protein: CASTSDGGSGNTIYF.

In this sample, this clone turned up once. The chain links TRBV5-1 to TRBJ2-1; TRBD2 matches 10 bases. Trimming removed 2 bases from V and 8 bases from J; junction bases left unmatched: 10. Germline V gene sequence: CDR1 SGHRS, CDR2 YFSETQ. CDR3 length: 16 residues. The CDR3 protein is CASSLGSGRPFDEQFF. The DNA of the CDR3 is TGCGCCAGCAGCTTAGGTAGCGGGAGGCCCTTCGATGAGCAGTTCTTC.

The chain joins TRBV2 to TRBJ2-1; D is uncertain. Trimming left V 5 bases short and J 4 bases short, with 6 bases between. The CDR3 is 12 amino acids. Germline CDR1 and CDR2: SNHLY and FYNNEI. The CDR3 nucleotides read TGTGCCAGCAGTACCACATACAATGAGCAGTTCTTC. Its protein is CASSTTYNEQFF.

The V call is TRBV4-2, the J call TRBJ2-3; a possible D gene is TRBD2 (6 bases). This CDR3 has 16 amino acids. The ends were cut back, 0 bases at V and 2 bases at J, with 12 bases in the middle. The germline CDR1 and CDR2 sequences are LGHNA and YNFKEQ. CDR3 nucleotides: TGTGCCAGCAGCCAAGAAGGCGGGGCCTTCACAGATACGCAGTATTTT. Its protein product is CASSQEGGAFTDTQYF.

This clone was observed a handful of times. The chain employs TRBV2 and TRBJ2-1; 7 nucleotides line up with TRBD2. V trimming: 6 bases; J trimming: 9 bases; junction bases outside the gene matches: 8. CDR3 length: 13 amino acids. Germline V gene lookup returns CDR1 SNHLY and CDR2 FYNNEI. As DNA, the CDR3 is TGTGCCAGCAGGGCGGGAGTGGGGGGTGAGCAGTTCTTC. Protein: CASRAGVGGEQFF.

The chain joins TRBV6-2 or TRBV6-3 to TRBJ1-4, with TRBD1 matching 8 bases. The CDR3 has 16 residues. CDR1 MNHEY and CDR2 SVGEGT come from the germline V gene. Germline trimming cut 3 bases from V and 0 bases from J; bases unmatched to any gene: 3. CDR3 sequence: CASSYTTGATNEKLFF. The CDR3 nucleotides read TGTGCCAGCAGTTATACGACAGGGGCAACTAATGAAAAACTGTTTTTT.

The V call is TRBV5-1, the J call TRBJ2-1, with 13 bases fitting TRBD2. CDR3 size: 16 residues. The V segment lost 4 bases and the J segment 6 bases; nucleotides outside the gene matches: 7. CDR1 and CDR2 (germline): SGHRS, YFSETQ. CDR3 bases: TGCGCCAGCAGCACGGCCGGGACTAGCGGGGCCAATGAGCAGTTCTTC. Translation gives CASSTAGTSGANEQFF. Full variable domain (outside the CDR3, taken from reference TRBV5-1 and TRBJ2-1): KAGVTQTPRYLIKTRGQQVTLSCSPISGHRSVSWYQQTPGQGLQFLFEYFSETQRNKGNFPGRFSGRQFSNSRSEMNVSTLELGDSALYLCASSTAGTSGANEQFFGPGTRLTVL.

V and J are TRBV24-1 and TRBJ1-2; TRBD1 is a possible D gene (5 bases). The germline V gene encodes CDR1 KGHDR and CDR2 SFDVKD. V lost 3 bases to trimming and J lost 0 bases, with 19 bases between them. The length of the CDR3 is 18 residues. For the CDR3, the DNA is TGTGCCACCAGTGATCCCCAAGCCGGACACCTCTCTAACTATGGCTACACCTTC. It specifies CATSDPQAGHLSNYGYTF.

The chain employs TRBV7-2 and TRBJ2-7; D unresolved. The CDR3 extends over 15 amino acids. Trimming stripped 3 bases from V and 4 bases from J, with 16 bases between. Germline CDR1 reads SGHTA; CDR2 reads FQGNSA. The CDR3 coding sequence is TGTGCCAGCAGCTTTAGTGGCGGAGCATCGTACGAGCAGTACTTC. Translation: CASSFSGGASYEQYF. Full variable domain (remainder filled in from reference TRBV7-2 and TRBJ2-7): GAGVSQSPSNKVTEKGKDVELRCDPISGHTALYWYRQSLGQGLEFLIYFQGNSAPDKSGLPSDRFSAERTGGSVSTLTIQRTQQEDSAVYLCASSFSGGASYEQYFGPGTRLTVT.